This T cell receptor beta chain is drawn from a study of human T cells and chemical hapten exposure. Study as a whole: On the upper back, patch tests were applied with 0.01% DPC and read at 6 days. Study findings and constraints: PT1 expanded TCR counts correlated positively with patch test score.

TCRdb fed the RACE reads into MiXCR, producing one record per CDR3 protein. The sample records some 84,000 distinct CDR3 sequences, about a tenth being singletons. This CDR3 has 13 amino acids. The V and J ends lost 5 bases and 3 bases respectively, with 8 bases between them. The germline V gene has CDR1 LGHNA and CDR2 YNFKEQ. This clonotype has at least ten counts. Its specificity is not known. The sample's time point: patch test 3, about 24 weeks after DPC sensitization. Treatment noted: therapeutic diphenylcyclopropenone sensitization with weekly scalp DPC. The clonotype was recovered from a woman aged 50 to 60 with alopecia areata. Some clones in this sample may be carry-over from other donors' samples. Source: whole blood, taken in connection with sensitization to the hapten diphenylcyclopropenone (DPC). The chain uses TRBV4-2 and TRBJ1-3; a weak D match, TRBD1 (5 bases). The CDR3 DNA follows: TGTGCCAGCAGCGGGACCTTTGGAAACACCATATATTTT. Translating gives CASSGTFGNTIYF.